These T cell receptor beta chains were read from a single sample in a study of blood T cell repertoires in COVID-19. This table comes from immunoSEQ multiplex PCR, and its TCRdb copy is limited to in-frame clones, with some not included. The table lists 160,000 or so clones, about 79% of them singletons. The sequencing input was peripheral blood. These receptors all come from a woman aged 50 to 60 with acute or convalescent COVID-19. CDR3s include the opening cysteine and the closing phenylalanine or tryptophan. Fields, in order: clone size, D gene, V gene, J gene, CDR3 protein, CDR3 DNA. D genes are given only for firm matches. Part of the rows lack a size; the others show once, few, many or a class for expanded clones.

clone_size: NA; d_call: TRBD1; v_call: TRBV9; j_call: TRBJ1-4; cdr3_aa: CASSAAFDRAGSEKLFF; cdr3_nt: TGTGCCAGCAGCGCCGCGTTTGACAGGGCGGGGTCTGAAAAACTGTTTTTT
clone_size: NA; d_call: NA; v_call: TRBV5-1; j_call: TRBJ2-2; cdr3_aa: CASSLDPGENTGELFF; cdr3_nt: TGCGCCAGCAGCTTGGACCCGGGGGAGAACACCGGGGAGCTGTTTTTT
clone_size: NA; d_call: NA; v_call: TRBV14; j_call: TRBJ1-6; cdr3_aa: CASSQGQYNSPLHF; cdr3_nt: TGTGCCAGCAGCCAAGGACAGTATAATTCACCCCTCCACTTT
clone_size: NA; d_call: TRBD1; v_call: TRBV19; j_call: TRBJ1-2; cdr3_aa: CASSVRDRGGGGYTF; cdr3_nt: TGTGCCAGTAGTGTCCGGGACAGGGGTGGAGGAGGCTACACCTTC
clone_size: NA; d_call: TRBD1; v_call: TRBV19; j_call: TRBJ2-2; cdr3_aa: CASSKEGGNLRTGELFF; cdr3_nt: TGTGCCAGTAGCAAAGAAGGGGGCAACTTAAGGACCGGGGAGCTGTTTTTT
clone_size: few; d_call: NA; v_call: TRBV5-5; j_call: TRBJ2-5; cdr3_aa: CASSQPGGETQYF; cdr3_nt: TGTGCCAGCAGCCAGCCCGGAGGAGAGACCCAGTACTTC
clone_size: NA; d_call: NA; v_call: TRBV3-1/TRBV3-2; j_call: TRBJ2-2; cdr3_aa: CASSPWLGNTGELFF; cdr3_nt: TGTGCCAGCAGCCCTTGGCTAGGAAACACCGGGGAGCTGTTTTTT
clone_size: NA; d_call: TRBD1; v_call: TRBV2; j_call: TRBJ1-2; cdr3_aa: CASSEDRERNYGYTF; cdr3_nt: TGTGCCAGCAGTGAGGACAGGGAGAGGAACTATGGCTACACCTTC
clone_size: NA; d_call: TRBD2; v_call: TRBV18; j_call: TRBJ2-7; cdr3_aa: CASSPLTSGSREQYF; cdr3_nt: TGTGCCAGCTCACCCCTAACTAGCGGGAGTCGCGAGCAGTACTTC
clone_size: NA; d_call: TRBD2; v_call: TRBV10-3; j_call: TRBJ2-3; cdr3_aa: CAINFKTIAGGTSTDTQYF; cdr3_nt: TGTGCCATCAACTTCAAAACGATAGCGGGAGGGACTAGCACAGATACGCAGTATTTT
clone_size: NA; d_call: NA; v_call: TRBV11-2; j_call: TRBJ1-6; cdr3_aa: CASSQNSPLHF; cdr3_nt: TGTGCCAGCAGCCAAAATTCACCCCTCCACTTT